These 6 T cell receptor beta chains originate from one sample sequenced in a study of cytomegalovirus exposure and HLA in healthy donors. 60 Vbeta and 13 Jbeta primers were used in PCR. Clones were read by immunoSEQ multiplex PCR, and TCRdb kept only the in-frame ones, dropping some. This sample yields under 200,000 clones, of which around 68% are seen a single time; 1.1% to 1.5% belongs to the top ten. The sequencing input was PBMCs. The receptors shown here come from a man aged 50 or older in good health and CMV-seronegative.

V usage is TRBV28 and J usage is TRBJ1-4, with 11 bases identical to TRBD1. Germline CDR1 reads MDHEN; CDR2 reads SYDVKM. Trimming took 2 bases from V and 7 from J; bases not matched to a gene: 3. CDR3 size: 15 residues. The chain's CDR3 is CASSLPGTGGEKLFF. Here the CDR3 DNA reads TGTGCCAGCAGTTTACCCGGGACAGGGGGTGAAAAACTGTTTTTT.

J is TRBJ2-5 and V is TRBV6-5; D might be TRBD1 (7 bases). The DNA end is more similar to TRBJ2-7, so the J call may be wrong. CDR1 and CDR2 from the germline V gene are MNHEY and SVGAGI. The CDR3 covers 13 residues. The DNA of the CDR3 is TGTGCCAGCTCGACAGGGACTTCCTACGAGCAGTACTTC. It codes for CASSTGTSYEQYF.

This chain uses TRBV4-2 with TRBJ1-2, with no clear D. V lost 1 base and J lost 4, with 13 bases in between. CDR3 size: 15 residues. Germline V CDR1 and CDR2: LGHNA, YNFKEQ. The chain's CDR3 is CASSQGDTLSYGYTF. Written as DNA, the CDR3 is TGTGCCAGCAGCCAAGGTGACACACTCTCCTATGGCTACACCTTC.

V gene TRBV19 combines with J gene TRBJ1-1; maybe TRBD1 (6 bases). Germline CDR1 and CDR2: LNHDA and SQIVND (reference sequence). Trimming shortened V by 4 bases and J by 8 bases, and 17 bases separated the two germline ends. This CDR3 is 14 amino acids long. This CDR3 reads CASSTRDTTLEAFF. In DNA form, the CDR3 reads TGTGCCAGTAGTACCCGGGACACTACATTAGAAGCTTTCTTT. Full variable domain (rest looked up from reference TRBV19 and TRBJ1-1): DGGITQSPKYLFRKEGQNVTLSCEQNLNHDAMYWYRQDPGQGLRLIYYSQIVNDFQKGDIAEGYSVSREKKESFPLTVTSAQKNPTAFYLCASSTRDTTLEAFFGQGTRLTVV.

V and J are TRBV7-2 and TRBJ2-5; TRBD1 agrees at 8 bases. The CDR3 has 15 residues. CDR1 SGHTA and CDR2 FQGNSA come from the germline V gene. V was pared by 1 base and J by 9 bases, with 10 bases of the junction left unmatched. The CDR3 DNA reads TGTGCCAGCAGCTTAGGGCCAGGGGGCGCTGGGGCCCAGTACTTC. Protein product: CASSLGPGGAGAQYF.

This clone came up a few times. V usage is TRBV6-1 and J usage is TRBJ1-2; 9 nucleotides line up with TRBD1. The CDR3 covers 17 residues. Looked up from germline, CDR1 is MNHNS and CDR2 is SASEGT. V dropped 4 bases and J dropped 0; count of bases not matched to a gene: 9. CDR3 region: CASSVAGTGPSNYGYTF. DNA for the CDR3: TGTGCCAGCAGTGTCGCCGGGACAGGGCCTTCTAACTATGGCTACACCTTC.